A selection of T cell receptor beta chains follows, all from one sample in a study of T cell clonotyping in hematopoietic cell transplantation. Sequencing used immunoSEQ multiplex PCR; TCRdb keeps in-frame clones, though not all of them. Of just under 7,500 clones listed, more than 75% are singletons. Sequencing used peripheral blood mononuclear cells, obtained before stem cell transplant. The receptors originated from a man aged 55 to 70 with acute myeloid leukemia. Some clones in this sample may be carry-over from other donors' samples. CDR3s include the opening cysteine and the closing phenylalanine or tryptophan. D genes are given only for firm matches. Where a row states a size, it is once, few, many or the class of an expanded clone; other rows omit it.

cdr3_aa cdr3_nt d_call j_call v_call clone_size
CASSLMASYNEQFF TGTGCCAGCAGCTTAATGGCCTCCTACAATGAGCAGTTCTTC NA TRBJ2-1 TRBV11-2 NA
CASSLDRQPNQPQHF TGTGCCAGCAGCTTAGATCGTCAGCCAAATCAGCCCCAGCATTTT NA TRBJ1-5 TRBV11-2 few
CASSSERGTYSYEQYF TGTGCCAGCAGCTCAGAACGCGGGACATACTCCTACGAGCAGTACTTC NA TRBJ2-7 TRBV5-8 NA
CASRPLVASSYEQYF TGTGCCAGCAGACCCCTGGTTGCCAGTTCCTACGAGCAGTACTTC NA TRBJ2-7 TRBV2 NA
CAWSRDRYEQYF TGTGCCTGGTCCCGGGACAGGTACGAGCAGTACTTC TRBD1 TRBJ2-7 TRBV30 NA
CAIAVGVSSTDTQYF TGTGCCATAGCAGTGGGGGTGTCTAGCACAGATACGCAGTATTTT NA TRBJ2-3 TRBV6-1 NA
CASSEALGNLRYEQYF TGTGCCAGCAGTGAAGCTCTCGGGAATCTTCGATACGAGCAGTACTTC NA TRBJ2-7 TRBV6-1 NA
CASSDAGYTGELFF TGTGCCAGCAGTGATGCAGGGTACACCGGGGAGCTGTTTTTT NA TRBJ2-2 TRBV6-1 NA
CASSQFRADNEQFF TGTGCCAGCAGCCAATTCCGGGCAGACAATGAGCAGTTCTTC NA TRBJ2-1 TRBV4-2 NA
CASGGTGTNEKLFF TGTGCCAGCGGGGGGACAGGGACTAATGAAAAACTGTTTTTT TRBD1 TRBJ1-4 TRBV28 NA
CASSLDSPRGYGYTF TGCGCCAGCAGCTTGGATTCCCCCCGTGGCTATGGCTACACCTTC NA TRBJ1-2 TRBV5-1 NA
CASSAYRVSGYTF TGTGCCAGCAGCGCATACAGGGTCAGTGGCTACACCTTC NA TRBJ1-2 TRBV5-4 NA
CASSQGTGQDYGYTF TGTGCCAGCAGCCAGGGAACGGGACAGGACTATGGCTACACCTTC TRBD1 TRBJ1-2 TRBV4-2 NA
CAWTDRGNDGYTF TGTGCCTGGACAGACAGGGGTAATGATGGCTACACCTTC TRBD1 TRBJ1-2 TRBV30 NA
CASSLDVIAEAFF TGTGCCAGCAGCTTAGATGTTATCGCTGAAGCTTTCTTT NA TRBJ1-1 TRBV11-2 NA
CASSILTGGTEAFF TGTGCCAGTAGTATCCTGACAGGGGGCACTGAAGCTTTCTTT TRBD1 TRBJ1-1 TRBV19 NA
CASRKGRLNYGYTF TGTGCCAGCCGGAAAGGGCGGTTGAACTATGGCTACACCTTC NA TRBJ1-2 TRBV28 few